This paragraph reports one TCR beta chain. The antigen is undetermined. This sample was taken from a study of T-cell reconstitution after alpha-beta-depleted transplantation in children. Study-level findings and limits: There were reportedly several hundred expanded graft clones from which alpha-beta T cells came about two months after transplant. T-cell numbers and diversity, one year after transplant, stemmed largely from T cells that were newly produced. Surviving recipient cells, namely T cells and thymic progenitors, were the source of high day-60 TCRbeta diversity in some patients.

The CDR3 is 15 residues long. CDR1 and CDR2 (germline): SGHAT, FQNNGV. Trimming pared 5 bases from V and 0 bases from J, leaving 10 bases between. A library of TCRbeta sequences, prepared with unique molecular identifiers, was generated. One entry per CDR3 protein, called by TCRdb with MiXCR from the PCR reads. The repertoire holds some 110,000 distinct CDR3 sequences, with 10% to 13% as singletons. Material: PBMCs, obtained before TCRalphabeta/CD19-depleted stem cell transplant. The clonotype comes from a boy under 10 years old with acute lymphoblastic leukemia, due to receive a stem cell transplant. The rearrangement links TRBV11-2 to TRBJ2-2; D gene ambiguous. The CDR3 bases are TGTGCCAGCAGCCCTTTTCAGCCGAACACCGGGGAGCTGTTTTTT. It encodes CASSPFQPNTGELFF.